These 32 T cell receptor beta chains originate from one sample sequenced in a study of blood T cells in healthy people across ages (dated by TCRdb to the mid-2010s). Libraries came from 5' RACE. This sample was sequenced with an Illumina HiSeq 2500. A second PCR of roughly 6 to 12 cycles was performed with a sample-barcoded 5' primer and a J-beta primer mix. The public reads were reanalyzed by TCRdb: fastp trimming at Q25, MiXCR alignment, in-frame beta chains only. A single entry per CDR3 protein holds the most common genes and DNA from its merged rows. In this sample the table shows about 1.4 million distinct CDR3 sequences, around 59% of which occur a single time. The ten most abundant clones make up 6.5% to 8.5% of the sample. The specimen sequenced was blood. The receptors shown here come from a man aged 18-30 years in good health.

This clonotype was seen only once. The J gene is TRBJ2-1, the V gene TRBV11-2; 7 nucleotides match TRBD2. The J call may be wrong; the DNA end is better matched by TRBJ2-7. CDR1 is SGHAT, CDR2 FQNNGV, per germline. CDR3 length: 15 amino acids. The CDR3 sequence: CASSARESSYNEQYF. The CDR3 DNA follows: TGTGCCAGCAGCGCGCGGGAGAGCTCCTACAATGAGCAGTACTTC.

The genes are TRBV5-1 and TRBJ1-4; D is ambiguous. The V end was cut by 4 bases, the J end by 7 bases, with 17 bases between. The germline V gene has CDR1 SGHRS and CDR2 YFSETQ. There are 15 residues in the CDR3. The CDR3 sequence is CASSAEAGVGEKLFF. The CDR3 bases are TGCGCCAGCAGCGCGGAGGCCGGGGTCGGTGAAAAACTGTTTTTT.

V and J are TRBV2 and TRBJ1-2, with no clear D. The germline V gene has CDR1 SNHLY and CDR2 FYNNEI. The CDR3 extends over 14 amino acids. The ends were cut back, 0 bases at V and 6 bases at J, with 11 bases in the middle. CDR3 nucleotide sequence: TGTGCCAGCAGTGAAGCCTCGTTTGGAAATGGCTACACCTTC. Encoded protein: CASSEASFGNGYTF.

This clonotype was found a few times. The chain uses TRBV9 and TRBJ2-4; 7 bases match TRBD1. TRBJ2-5 explains the end of the DNA better; the J call may be wrong. From germline, CDR1 is SGDLS and CDR2 YYNGEE. There are 14 residues in the CDR3. CDR3 protein: CASSVRQGGETQYF. The CDR3 DNA reads as TGTGCCAGCAGCGTTCGACAGGGCGGAGAGACCCAGTACTTC.

The chain uses TRBV4-3 and TRBJ1-2, with 8 bases aligning to TRBD1. Per germline, CDR1 LGHNA and CDR2 YSLEER. The CDR3 consists of 16 residues. Unmatched junction bases numbered 6, after V lost 2 bases and J lost 1 base. DNA of the CDR3: TGCGCCAGCAGCCAAATCGACAGGGGCTATAACTATGGCTACACCTTC. Its translation: CASSQIDRGYNYGYTF.

DNA for the CDR3: TGTGCCAGCTCATACCTGCACGGGGAGGAAAGGGGCTACACCTTC. Its protein is CASSYLHGEERGYTF. The chain uses TRBV25-1 and TRBJ1-2; D gene ambiguous. This CDR3 spans 15 amino acids. V was pared by 8 bases and J by 8 bases, with 24 bases between. Germline CDR1 MGHDK, CDR2 SYGVNS.

This rearrangement joins TRBV20-1 to TRBJ1-5; 7 bases match TRBD1. V lost 6 bases to trimming and J lost 5 bases; unmatched junction nucleotides: 7. The CDR3 length is 13 residues. The germline V gene encodes CDR1 DFQATT and CDR2 SNEGSKA (reference sequence). In DNA, the CDR3 is TGCAGTGCAAAGGACAGGCACCATCAGCCCCAGCATTTT. Protein product: CSAKDRHHQPQHF.

This clonotype was counted between two and nine times. CDR3 DNA: TGTGCCAGCAGCTTTAGACGACCTGGGGCCAACGTCCTGACTTTC. Translated, it gives CASSFRRPGANVLTF. The rearrangement links TRBV7-9 to TRBJ2-6; D not certain. The ends were cut back, 3 bases at V and 2 bases at J, with 8 bases in the middle. Germline V gives CDR1 SEHNR, CDR2 FQNEAQ (reference sequence). This CDR3 is 15 amino acids long.

This clonotype was counted once. The chain has TRBV12-3 or TRBV12-4 and TRBJ2-7; unclear D gene. This CDR3 comprises 14 residues. The V gene lost 3 bases and the J gene lost 0 bases, with 9 bases spanning the gap. The CDR3 spells CASSFDWSSYEQYF. The DNA of the CDR3 is TGTGCCAGCAGTTTCGACTGGAGCTCCTACGAGCAGTACTTC.

The gene calls are TRBV25-1 and TRBJ1-2; D uncertain. V gave up 4 bases and J gave up 4 bases, with 10 bases separating them. There are 13 residues in the CDR3. Germline assignment: CDR1 MGHDK and CDR2 SYGVNS. The CDR3, as DNA: TGTGCCAGCAGTGGAGATACAATCTATGGCTACACCTTC. It codes for CASSGDTIYGYTF.

This clonotype was picked up one time. V is TRBV7-2 and J is TRBJ2-4; D unresolved. The DNA end lines up better with TRBJ2-7; the J call may be wrong. Germline lookup yields CDR1 SGHTA and CDR2 FQGNSA. This CDR3 region has 15 residues. The CDR3 coding sequence is TGTGCCAGCAGCTTATCGGTAGCCGTTAACTACGAGCAGTACTTC. This gives the protein CASSLSVAVNYEQYF.

In its sample, this clonotype was seen a few times. This chain connects TRBV6-5 to TRBJ2-7; weak D call: TRBD1 (5 bases). This CDR3 spans 18 amino acids. CDR1 is MNHEY, CDR2 SVGAGI, per germline. The V gene lost 0 bases and the J gene lost 3 bases, with 21 bases spanning the gap. The CDR3 DNA is TGTGCCAGCAGTTACTCTGAAGGGGCCTTGTATAGACACTACGAGCAGTACTTC. Translating gives CASSYSEGALYRHYEQYF.

The chain combines TRBV3-1 with TRBJ1-3; a weak D match, TRBD1 (6 bases). V lost 3 bases and J 5 bases, leaving 11 bases between the germline ends. The CDR3 sequence is 14 residues long. Germline V gene sequence: CDR1 LGHDT, CDR2 YNNKEL (reference sequence). The CDR3 DNA sequence: TGTGCCAGCAGCCATGGGGGGGGCAGAAACACCATATATTTT. Translating it yields CASSHGGGRNTIYF.

In this sample, this clonotype turned up once. The genes are TRBV28 and TRBJ2-7, with 9 bases that match TRBD1. Trimming took 6 bases from V and 1 from J; bases not matched to a gene: 10. There are 16 residues in the CDR3. Germline-derived CDR1 and CDR2 are MDHEN and SYDVKM. The CDR3 here is CASSHNYRGQSYEQYF. DNA of the CDR3: TGTGCCAGCAGCCACAACTACAGGGGGCAATCCTACGAGCAGTACTTC.

On this clonotype itself: The junction does not match germline at one end; this may be a read error. The CDR3 nucleotides are TGTGCCAGCGGGCGGGCTAGCGGGAGGTGGGAGTCCTCCGAGCAGTACTTC. Residues: CASGRASGRWESSEQYF. The chain employs TRBV2 and TRBJ2-4; 11 bases match TRBD2. The end of the DNA fits TRBJ2-7 better, so the J call may be wrong. CDR3 length: 17 residues. Germline lookup yields CDR1 SNHLY and CDR2 FYNNEI.

This chain joins TRBV20-1 and TRBJ2-1, with 9 bases identical to TRBD2. V trimming: 1 base; J trimming: 4 bases; junction bases outside the gene matches: 5. CDR3 length equals 15 residues. Looked up from germline, CDR1 is DFQATT and CDR2 is SNEGSKA (reference sequence). CDR3 loop: CSARVGSGGYNEQFF. In DNA form, the CDR3 reads TGCAGTGCTAGAGTCGGTAGCGGGGGATACAATGAGCAGTTCTTC.

This chain connects TRBV27 to TRBJ2-1, with 8 positions matching TRBD1. The junction had 11 bases not matched to a gene; V was cut back by 10 bases and J by 6 bases. This CDR3 is 14 amino acids long. Germline V CDR1 and CDR2: MNHEY, SMNVEV (reference sequence). CDR3 protein: CATALQTGVNEQFF. In DNA, the CDR3 is TGTGCCACCGCCCTGCAGACAGGGGTCAATGAGCAGTTCTTC.

The chain joins TRBV4-2 to TRBJ2-4, with 8 bases aligning to TRBD2. The J call is uncertain, as TRBJ2-7 better fits the DNA end. CDR3 length: 16 amino acids. Germline CDR1 and CDR2: LGHNA and YNFKEQ. CDR3 loop: CASSHLRGRHSYEQYF. The CDR3 nucleotides are TGTGCCAGCAGCCATCTTCGCGGGAGGCATTCCTACGAGCAGTACTTC.

The V call is TRBV7-9, the J call TRBJ2-1; 7 bases align to TRBD1. Germline CDR1 and CDR2: SEHNR and FQNEAQ (reference sequence). This CDR3 has 13 amino acids. With V trimmed by 6 bases and J by 6 bases, 5 bases remained unmatched. The CDR3 protein is CASRPQGINEQFF. CDR3 DNA sequence: TGTGCCAGCAGACCACAGGGGATCAATGAGCAGTTCTTC. Full variable domain (outside the CDR3, taken from reference TRBV7-9 and TRBJ2-1): DTGVSQNPRHKITKRGQNVTFRCDPISEHNRLYWYRQTLGQGPEFLTYFQNEAQLEKSRLLSDRFSAERPKGSFSTLEIQRTEQGDSAMYLCASRPQGINEQFFGPGTRLTVL.

This rearrangement joins TRBV7-2 to TRBJ1-2; D possibly corresponds to TRBD1 (6 bases). Germline assignment: CDR1 SGHTA and CDR2 FQGNSA. The CDR3 loop spans 16 amino acids. Deletions cut 0 bases from V and 4 bases from J, with 15 bases between. CDR3 residues: CASSLARDTSIYGYTF. CDR3 bases: TGTGCCAGCAGCTTAGCCCGGGACACCTCAATCTATGGCTACACCTTC.

The V call is TRBV2, the J call TRBJ2-2, with D tentatively TRBD2 (6 bases). CDR3 size: 15 residues. V lost 7 bases and J lost 1, with 13 bases in between. Germline-derived CDR1 and CDR2 are SNHLY and FYNNEI. The CDR3 here is CASKGSRGNTGELFF. The CDR3 region has the DNA TGTGCCAGCAAAGGGTCGCGGGGGAACACCGGGGAGCTGTTTTTT.

This clonotype was counted only a few times. This may stem from a read error, because a much larger clone lies one nucleotide away. The V gene is TRBV29-1, the J gene TRBJ2-6, with 7 bases that match TRBD1. J gave up 4 bases and V 1 base, and 4 bases lay outside the gene matches. The CDR3 contains 15 residues. Germline lookup yields CDR1 SQVTM and CDR2 ANQGSEA. The DNA of the CDR3 is TGCAGCGTTGAAGCAGGGGGAAGGGGGGCCAACGTCCTGACTTTC. Translating gives CSVEAGGRGANVLTF.

This clonotype was observed a few times. The V gene is TRBV6-2 or TRBV6-3, the J gene TRBJ1-4; D is uncertain. The CDR3 runs 11 residues. Germline assignment: CDR1 MNHEY and CDR2 SVGEGT. The ends were cut back, 4 bases at V and 7 bases at J, with 4 bases in the middle. The CDR3 loop reads CASSSSEKLFF. The CDR3 DNA reads TGTGCCAGCAGTTCCAGTGAAAAACTGTTTTTT.

A remark on this clonotype: Being one base from a much bigger clone, this may be a read error. The gene calls are TRBV3-1 and TRBJ2-1; a possible D gene is TRBD2 (5 bases). With 1 base removed from V and 13 bases from J, the gap between germline ends came to 11 bases. CDR1 and CDR2 (germline): LGHDT, YNNKEL (reference sequence). The CDR3 has 12 amino acids. CDR3 coding DNA: TGTGCCAGCAGCCAAGCTCGGGAAATCCAGTTCTTC. Protein product: CASSQAREIQFF.

The chain combines TRBV21-1 with TRBJ1-2; the table names TRBD1, a call not compared with the DNA. TRBV21-1 is classified as a pseudogene. The CDR3 loop spans 14 amino acids. The chain's CDR3 is CASTTGQGAVGYTF. The CDR3 DNA follows: TGTGCCAGCACAACAGGACAGGGGGCTGTGGGCTACACCTTC.

The gene calls are TRBV2 and TRBJ2-7, with 10 bases identical to TRBD2. Germline V CDR1 and CDR2: SNHLY, FYNNEI. The CDR3 runs to 13 residues. The ends lost 10 bases at V and 3 bases at J; junction bases unmatched: 6. CDR3 bases: TGTGCCACATCTAGCGGGAGTGACTACGAGCAGTACTTC. Translation gives CATSSGSDYEQYF.

The V call is TRBV4-1, the J call TRBJ2-4, with a weak D call TRBD2 (6 bases). The DNA end is a closer match to TRBJ2-7, so the J assignment may be wrong. Germline lookup yields CDR1 MGHRA and CDR2 YSYEKL. The CDR3 extends over 14 amino acids. CDR3: CASSPSSAPDEQYF. CDR3 bases: TGCGCCAGCAGCCCCTCTAGCGCCCCCGACGAGCAGTACTTC.

This chain connects TRBV2 to TRBJ2-7; possible D gene TRBD2, 6 bases. V lost 5 bases to trimming and J lost 5 bases, with 16 bases between them. The germline V gene encodes CDR1 SNHLY and CDR2 FYNNEI. This CDR3 spans 14 amino acids. The DNA of the CDR3 is TGTGCCAGCAGTCCAAGGGGACTGTCGCACGAGCAGTACTTC. Protein product: CASSPRGLSHEQYF.

The V call is TRBV20-1, the J call TRBJ2-7; no reliable D call. Trimming left V 0 bases short and J 0 bases short, with 12 bases between. The CDR3 has 15 amino acids. Looked up from germline, CDR1 is DFQATT and CDR2 is SNEGSKA (reference sequence). CDR3: CSARDDLLLSYEQYF. CDR3 coding DNA: TGCAGTGCTAGAGATGACTTACTACTCTCCTACGAGCAGTACTTC.

Regarding this clonotype: A read error may produce the germline difference seen at one junction end. This rearrangement joins TRBV7-9 to TRBJ2-1, with D uncertain. The CDR3 loop spans 12 amino acids. CDR1 is SEHNR and CDR2 is FQNEAQ in the germline V gene (reference sequence). The CDR3 sequence: CVSRQAHNEQFF. CDR3 sequence (DNA): TGTGTCAGCAGGCAGGCCCACAATGAGCAGTTCTTC.

This chain links TRBV6-5 with TRBJ1-2; D is unresolved. Trimming shortened V by 2 bases and J by 8 bases, and 12 bases separated the two germline ends. The CDR3 extends over 13 amino acids. Germline assignment: CDR1 MNHEY and CDR2 SVGAGI. The CDR3 region is CASSYGRWGGYTF. The CDR3 DNA reads TGTGCCAGCAGTTACGGCCGCTGGGGAGGCTACACCTTC.

The chain employs TRBV6-6 and TRBJ2-1; D is unresolved. The CDR3 extends over 12 amino acids. The ends were cut back, 4 bases at V and 12 bases at J, with 13 bases in the middle. Germline V gene lookup returns CDR1 MNHNY and CDR2 SVGAGI (reference sequence). The CDR3 loop reads CASSSTDTWQFF. In DNA form, the CDR3 reads TGTGCCAGCAGTTCCACAGATACGTGGCAGTTCTTC.